This TCR beta chain was identified in a study of blood T cell repertoires in COVID-19. Looking at the study overall: PBMCs, B-cell-depleted T cells, or T cells were the source of the cDNA or gDNA that made up the material.

The CDR3 has 13 residues. Germline CDR1 is SNHLY and CDR2 is FYNNEI. V lost 11 bases and J 4 bases, leaving 17 bases between the germline ends. The repertoire was sequenced with immunoSEQ multiplex PCR; TCRdb's copy has only in-frame clones and lacks some. The repertoire holds approximately 77,000 clones, with approximately 88% as singletons. Sequences were obtained from peripheral blood. V and J are TRBV2 and TRBJ2-5; D may be TRBD1 (5 bases). The clonotype was recovered from a woman at least 80 years old with acute or convalescent COVID-19. CDR3 nucleotides: TGTGCCGGAAGGGGCCCCCCGGGAGAGACCCAGTACTTC. Translating it yields CAGRGPPGETQYF.